This entry lists 16 T cell receptor beta chains sequenced from one sample in a study of CD8+ T cells in alopecia areata. Sequencing used cDNA as its template, made by extracting RNA and reverse transcribing it. Sequencing used immunoSEQ multiplex PCR; TCRdb keeps in-frame clones, though not all of them. Here the sample spans fewer than 200,000 clones, 50% to 60% being singletons. The sequenced sample was CD4+ T cells sorted from blood, obtained at week 0. Source of these receptors: a human donor with alopecia areata.

The rearrangement links TRBV29-1 to TRBJ2-7; 8 bases are a match to TRBD1. Germline V lookup: CDR1 SQVTM, CDR2 ANQGSEA. This CDR3 spans 14 amino acids. V trimming: 6 bases; J trimming: 5 bases; junction bases outside the gene matches: 12. The CDR3 DNA is TGCAGCGTGGTAAGACAGGGGATTGCGGACGAGCAGTACTTC. Its protein product is CSVVRQGIADEQYF.

The rearrangement uses TRBV29-1 and TRBJ2-2, with TRBD2 as a possible D gene (5 bases). CDR3 length: 14 amino acids. The germline V gene has CDR1 SQVTM and CDR2 ANQGSEA. Trimming pared 7 bases from V and 4 bases from J, leaving 16 bases between. The CDR3 sequence is CSGITSPGTGELFF. The CDR3 DNA reads as TGCAGCGGTATTACTAGTCCTGGCACCGGGGAGCTGTTTTTT.

This clone turned up a few times. This chain uses TRBV29-1 with TRBJ2-3; D could derive from TRBD1 or TRBD2 (5 bases each). The CDR3 has 15 amino acids. Germline V lookup: CDR1 SQVTM, CDR2 ANQGSEA. Trimming took 0 bases from V and 1 from J, leaving 11 bases between them. The CDR3 region has the DNA TGCAGCGTTGAAGAGGGGGTCCGTGGCACAGATACGCAGTATTTT. It encodes CSVEEGVRGTDTQYF.

V gene TRBV21-1 combines with J gene TRBJ1-2; TRBD1, the table's D call, lacks a check against the DNA. TRBV21-1 is assigned pseudogene status. This CDR3 is built from 14 residues. In DNA, the CDR3 is TGTGCCAGCAGTATGCGGACAGGACGCTATGGCTACACCTTC. It specifies CASSMRTGRYGYTF.

The chain carries TRBV5-1 and TRBJ2-5, with 10 bases identical to TRBD2. The CDR3 is made up of 16 amino acids. The junction had 12 bases not matched to a gene; V was cut back by 5 bases and J by 5 bases. The germline V gene encodes CDR1 SGHRS and CDR2 YFSETQ. CDR3 loop: CASRTGLAEGPETQYF. CDR3 coding DNA: TGCGCCAGCAGGACCGGACTAGCGGAGGGCCCGGAGACCCAGTACTTC.

The V gene is TRBV20-1, the J gene TRBJ2-5, with unresolved D. Trimming left V 0 bases short and J 9 bases short, with 8 bases between. The germline V gene has CDR1 DFQATT and CDR2 SNEGSKA (reference sequence). CDR3 length equals 11 residues. In DNA, the CDR3 is TGCAGTGCTAGAGATCAAAGGGCCCAGTACTTC. This codes for CSARDQRAQYF.

This clone was seen many times. The chain uses TRBV19 and TRBJ1-5; unclear D gene. Germline CDR1 and CDR2: LNHDA and SQIVND (reference sequence). Trimming left V 7 bases short and J 2 bases short, with 15 bases between. The CDR3 covers 15 residues. The CDR3 is CASTLSGWGNQPQHF. CDR3 nucleotides: TGTGCCAGTACGCTGTCAGGTTGGGGCAATCAGCCCCAGCATTTT.

This clone has more than one count but fewer than ten. This chain uses TRBV9 with TRBJ2-3; D is unresolved. Per germline, CDR1 SGDLS and CDR2 YYNGEE. V shed 0 bases and J shed 4 bases, with 6 bases lying between them. There are 13 residues in the CDR3. The CDR3 bases are TGTGCCAGCAGCGTAGCTCCCGCAGATACGCAGTATTTT. Residues: CASSVAPADTQYF.

The J gene is TRBJ2-4, the V gene TRBV10-2, with D perhaps TRBD2 (5 bases). Per germline, CDR1 WSHSY and CDR2 SAAADI. V was pared by 6 bases and J by 5 bases, with 8 bases between. CDR3 length equals 12 residues. CDR3 sequence (DNA): TGCGCCAGCAGGGGAGTAGAAAACATTCAGTACTTC. It specifies CASRGVENIQYF.

The V and J genes are TRBV6-1 and TRBJ2-3; 10 bases are a match to TRBD2. The germline V gene encodes CDR1 MNHNS and CDR2 SASEGT. The V segment lost 5 bases and the J segment 8 bases; nucleotides outside the gene matches: 10. This CDR3 spans 15 amino acids. The CDR3 protein is CASSLGRGTSATQYF. The CDR3 DNA follows: TGTGCCAGCAGTCTCGGACGTGGGACTAGCGCTACGCAGTATTTT.

The chain employs TRBV15 and TRBJ2-3, with 8 bases lining up with TRBD2. With 3 bases clipped from V and 3 bases from J, the junction kept 11 bases outside the gene matches. The CDR3 contains 17 residues. Germline loops: CDR1 LNHNV, CDR2 YYDKDF (reference sequence). The CDR3: CATSSPRGAGGTDTQYF. The CDR3 DNA follows: TGTGCCACCAGCAGCCCCCGGGGGGCGGGGGGTACAGATACGCAGTATTTT.

This clone was counted a few times. The V and J genes are TRBV9 and TRBJ1-3; 7 bases match TRBD1. J gave up 4 bases and V 4 bases, and 11 bases lay outside the gene matches. CDR3 size: 16 residues. CDR1 and CDR2 from the germline V gene are SGDLS and YYNGEE. CDR3 residues: CASSPNPGDSGNTIYF. For the CDR3, the DNA is TGTGCCAGCAGCCCCAACCCCGGGGACAGCGGAAACACCATATATTTT.

The chain carries TRBV30 and TRBJ1-5, with a possible D match to TRBD1 (5 bases). Trimming pared 3 bases from V and 9 bases from J, leaving 12 bases between. The CDR3 is 12 amino acids. From germline, CDR1 is GTSNPN and CDR2 SVGIG (reference sequence). CDR3 sequence: CAWRGVIGPQHF. CDR3 nucleotides: TGTGCCTGGAGGGGGGTAATTGGGCCCCAGCATTTT.

This clone has just a few counts. V is TRBV6-5 and J is TRBJ2-7; the match to TRBD2 covers 7 bases. Germline V CDR1 and CDR2: MNHEY, SVGAGI. CDR3 length equals 16 residues. Trimming took 0 bases from V and 0 from J; bases not matched to a gene: 5. The CDR3 region is CASSYSMTSNSYEQYF. The CDR3, as DNA: TGTGCCAGCAGTTACTCGATGACTAGCAACTCCTACGAGCAGTACTTC.

This rearrangement joins TRBV5-6 to TRBJ2-3; 10 nucleotides line up with TRBD1. Germline trimming cut 5 bases from V and 2 bases from J; bases unmatched to any gene: 8. Germline V gene lookup returns CDR1 SGHDT and CDR2 YYEEEE. The CDR3 consists of 16 residues. The DNA for the CDR3 is TGTGCCAGCAGTGAGCTCGGGACAGGGGCCACAGATACGCAGTATTTT. It encodes CASSELGTGATDTQYF.

The chain combines TRBV6-5 with TRBJ2-5; D possibly corresponds to TRBD2 (6 bases). The CDR3 is made up of 13 amino acids. The V end was cut by 5 bases, the J end by 2 bases, with 9 bases between. Germline assignment: CDR1 MNHEY and CDR2 SVGAGI. CDR3: CASSHREQETQYF. In nucleotides, the CDR3 is TGTGCCAGCAGTCACCGGGAGCAAGAGACCCAGTACTTC.